This paragraph reports one T cell receptor beta chain. Its antigen is unknown. In germline, CDR1 is LNHDA, CDR2 SQIVND (reference sequence). After removal of 6 bases from V and 2 bases from J, the junction contained 6 bases not matched to a gene. The CDR3 consists of 16 residues. Produced via immunoSEQ multiplex PCR; TCRdb's table is partial and in-frame only. Of approximately 25,000 clones listed, over 70% are singletons. This specimen comes from a study of CD4 T cells in relation to SARS-CoV-2 and coronaviruses. As for the study in general: Shared crossreactive spike epitopes were mapped to their HLA restriction. General study results and limits: In around three fifths of donors, memory CD4+ clonotypes crossrecognized SARS-CoV-2 and at least one common cold coronavirus spike.

Unexposed donor CD4+ T cells date from 2011-2018, before the COVID-19 pandemic. Isolation of CD4+ T cells took place after approximately eleven days in culture. Testing used SARS-CoV-2 S/N and four cold-coronavirus spikes on unexposed-donor CD4+ T cells, cells permitting. Cultures received half-medium IL-2 refreshes on days 3 and 7. Sequencing was done on a sample of CD4+ T cells from PBMCs, cultured in vitro. This TCR derives from a human donor in good health. V and J are TRBV19 and TRBJ2-7, with 14 bases fitting TRBD2. CDR3 residues: CASSGTSGSFTYEQYF. CDR3 coding DNA: TGTGCCAGTAGCGGGACTAGCGGGAGTTTCACCTACGAGCAGTACTTC.